The next 27 T cell receptor beta chains were all read from a single sample in a study of T-cell memory formation after mild COVID-19. TCRdb re-called the 5' RACE reads with MiXCR, one entry per CDR3 protein. This table holds some 340,000 distinct CDR3 sequences, 10% to 15% found once. Sequencing was done on a sample of PBMCs or a T cell subset sorted from them (not recorded which). These receptors all come from a young man who had mild COVID-19 (a few samples of this study predate the infection). Cell type and time point are not known.

This clonotype was seen a few times. V and J are TRBV10-3 and TRBJ2-7, with D tentatively TRBD1 (6 bases). This CDR3 is 14 amino acids long. The V end was cut by 2 bases, the J end by 0 bases, with 8 bases between. CDR1 ENHRY and CDR2 SYGVKD come from the germline V gene. The CDR3 sequence: CAISETGNSYEQYF. The CDR3 DNA sequence: TGTGCCATCAGTGAGACAGGGAACTCCTACGAGCAGTACTTC.

This clonotype was detected a few times. The chain is built from TRBV4-1 and TRBJ2-2; D perhaps matches TRBD1 (5 bases). Deletions cut 3 bases from V and 5 bases from J, with 16 bases between. The germline gives CDR1 MGHRA, CDR2 YSYEKL. The CDR3 contains 16 residues. This chain's CDR3 is CASSHLGRGGTGELFF. In DNA, the CDR3 is TGCGCCAGCAGCCACCTCGGAAGGGGCGGAACCGGGGAGCTGTTTTTT.

This clonotype occurred a few times. Here the CDR3 DNA reads TGTGCCATCAAAGCGACTAGCGGAACTTACGAGCAGTACTTC. It yields the protein CAIKATSGTYEQYF. The J gene is TRBJ2-7, the V gene TRBV10-3; 9 nucleotides align to TRBD2. The CDR3 covers 14 residues. V dropped 7 bases and J dropped 4; count of bases not matched to a gene: 8. Germline loops: CDR1 ENHRY, CDR2 SYGVKD.

To note about this clonotype: At one of its ends the junction is not consistent with the germline gene, which may arise from a read error. The gene calls are TRBV6-2 or TRBV6-3 and TRBJ2-1; 9 nucleotides agree with TRBD1. Germline assignment: CDR1 MNHEY and CDR2 SVGEGT. The CDR3 totals 11 residues. For the CDR3, the DNA is TGTGCCAGCAGTATACAGGGGGCTGTCCTCTTC. Translation: CASSIQGAVLF.

The sample holds many counts of this clonotype. The rearrangement uses TRBV5-1 and TRBJ2-3, with TRBD1 matching 7 bases. The CDR3 is 15 residues long. V gave up 5 bases and J gave up 4 bases; unmatched junction bases: 10. From germline, CDR1 is SGHRS and CDR2 YFSETQ. The CDR3 protein is CASRRRTGDADTQYF. The CDR3 coding sequence is TGCGCCAGCAGGCGCCGAACAGGGGATGCAGATACGCAGTATTTT.

V and J are TRBV5-1 and TRBJ2-2; 8 bases align to TRBD1. Germline-derived CDR1 and CDR2 are SGHRS and YFSETQ. The CDR3 length is 15 residues. V lost 4 bases and J lost 2; bases outside the gene matches: 4. CDR3: CASSEDRANTGELFF. The DNA for the CDR3 is TGCGCCAGCAGCGAGGACAGGGCAAACACCGGGGAGCTGTTTTTT.

This clonotype has a count of ten or more. The V and J genes are TRBV12-3 or TRBV12-4 and TRBJ2-1, with a possible D match to TRBD1 (6 bases). V lost 6 bases, J lost 6 bases, and 12 bases lay in between. The CDR3 spans 13 residues. CDR3 coding DNA: TGTGCCAGCAGCCCTGGGACAATCAATGAGCAGTTCTTC. Translating gives CASSPGTINEQFF.

This clonotype showed up just a few times. The chain uses TRBV10-3 and TRBJ2-3; TRBD2 matches 11 bases. V lost 7 bases and J lost 2; bases outside the gene matches: 5. The germline CDR1 and CDR2 sequences are ENHRY and SYGVKD. This CDR3 spans 15 amino acids. The CDR3 coding sequence is TGTGCCATCACGACTAGCGGGGCAAACACAGATACGCAGTATTTT. Its protein is CAITTSGANTDTQYF.

This clonotype was seen repeatedly, ten times or more. The rearrangement links TRBV11-2 to TRBJ2-1; TRBD2 is a possible D gene (7 bases). The CDR3 has 15 residues. V dropped 5 bases and J dropped 0 bases, with 11 bases sitting between them. Germline CDR1 and CDR2: SGHAT and FQNNGV. The CDR3 nucleotides are TGTGCCAGCAGCCCACGGGGGGCCTCCTACAATGAGCAGTTCTTC. It translates to CASSPRGASYNEQFF.

The V gene is TRBV29-1, the J gene TRBJ2-7; the D gene could be TRBD1 or TRBD2 (5 bases each). CDR1 and CDR2 (germline): SQVTM, ANQGSEA. The CDR3 runs to 11 residues. The V end lost 4 bases, the J end lost 3 bases, and 7 bases lay between the germline ends. CDR3 in amino acids: CSVGDLYEQYF. CDR3 sequence (DNA): TGCAGCGTTGGGGACCTCTACGAGCAGTACTTC.

This clonotype came up a few times. The V gene is TRBV5-1, the J gene TRBJ2-3, with TRBD2 matching over 9 bases. CDR3 length: 15 residues. CDR1 is SGHRS, CDR2 YFSETQ, per germline. The ends lost 4 bases at V and 3 bases at J; junction bases unmatched: 6. The DNA for the CDR3 is TGCGCCAGCAGCCAGGGACTAGCAGAAACAGATACGCAGTATTTT. Translated, it gives CASSQGLAETDTQYF.

This clonotype was seen a handful of times. This chain joins TRBV4-2 and TRBJ2-7; TRBD2 agrees at 9 bases. This CDR3 contains 16 residues. The J segment lost 2 bases and the V segment lost 4 bases, leaving 9 bases of the junction unmatched. CDR1 is LGHNA, CDR2 YNFKEQ, per germline. The CDR3 DNA sequence: TGTGCCAGCAGCCCAGAGGTTCTAGCGGGGCCCTACGAGCAGTACTTC. This sequence encodes CASSPEVLAGPYEQYF.

This clonotype occurred a few times. CDR3 residues: CASLRDRGTGELFF. Here the CDR3 DNA reads TGTGCCAGCCTTCGGGACAGGGGGACCGGGGAGCTGTTTTTT. The chain is built from TRBV2 and TRBJ2-2; 11 nucleotides agree with TRBD1. The CDR3 is 14 amino acids. Per germline, CDR1 SNHLY and CDR2 FYNNEI. Unmatched junction bases numbered 4, after V lost 8 bases and J lost 5 bases.

The genes are TRBV10-3 and TRBJ2-3; D may be TRBD1 (6 bases). The CDR3 is made up of 14 amino acids. Trimming took off 8 bases at V and 0 bases at J, with 12 bases between the two ends. The V gene's germline CDR1 is ENHRY and CDR2 SYGVKD. The CDR3 sequence: CAISRGRSTDTQYF. The CDR3 DNA follows: TGTGCCATCTCCAGGGGAAGGAGCACAGATACGCAGTATTTT.

This clonotype was detected a few times. This rearrangement joins TRBV14 to TRBJ2-7; TRBD1 aligns across 9 bases. CDR3 length equals 15 residues. J lost 4 bases, V lost 1 base, and 5 bases had no gene match. CDR1 and CDR2 (germline): SGHDN, FVKESK. The CDR3 loop reads CASSQGAQGAYEQYV. CDR3 DNA sequence: TGTGCCAGCAGCCAAGGGGCACAGGGGGCTTACGAGCAGTACGTC.

This clonotype was seen a handful of times. CDR3 protein: CASSVGGGASNEQFF. CDR3 sequence (DNA): TGTGCCAGCAGCGTAGGTGGGGGGGCGTCCAATGAGCAGTTCTTC. The chain employs TRBV9 and TRBJ2-1; possible D gene TRBD2, 7 bases. The CDR3 runs 15 residues. V lost 0 bases to trimming and J lost 6 bases, with 13 bases between them. The V gene's germline CDR1 is SGDLS and CDR2 YYNGEE.

This chain uses TRBV7-2 with TRBJ2-7; possible D gene TRBD1, 6 bases. Trimming pared 7 bases from V and 0 bases from J, leaving 13 bases between. CDR3 length: 14 amino acids. Germline CDR1 reads SGHTA; CDR2 reads FQGNSA. The CDR3 coding sequence is TGTGCCAGCAAACCCAGGGACAACTCCTACGAGCAGTACTTC. This gives the protein CASKPRDNSYEQYF.

This clonotype was detected a few times. The CDR3 spells CASSPVTGRYGYTF. CDR3 DNA sequence: TGTGCCAGCAGTCCTGTTACAGGGCGCTATGGCTACACCTTC. The chain is built from TRBV12-3 or TRBV12-4 and TRBJ1-2; the D gene is possibly TRBD1 (6 bases). The CDR3 runs to 14 residues. V shed 5 bases and J shed 4 bases, with 14 bases lying between them.

The table lists this clonotype with many counts. The chain carries TRBV4-3 and TRBJ2-1, with D unresolved. CDR1 and CDR2 (germline): LGHNA, YSLEER. The ends were cut back, 0 bases at V and 10 bases at J, with 7 bases in the middle. The CDR3 is 12 amino acids. CDR3 residues: CASSQDGGEQFF. CDR3 sequence (DNA): TGCGCCAGCAGCCAAGATGGCGGAGAGCAGTTCTTC.

The V call is TRBV4-2, the J call TRBJ1-2, with D possibly TRBD1 on 5 matching bases. This CDR3 contains 15 residues. Trimming pared 1 base from V and 2 bases from J, leaving 11 bases between. CDR1 is LGHNA and CDR2 is YNFKEQ in the germline V gene. CDR3 residues: CASSQGERGNYGYTF. CDR3 nucleotides: TGTGCCAGCAGCCAAGGTGAACGGGGCAACTATGGCTACACCTTC.

V is TRBV25-1 and J is TRBJ2-3; D is uncertain. Germline V CDR1 and CDR2: MGHDK, SYGVNS. This CDR3 is built from 15 residues. Trimming shortened V by 1 base and J by 2 bases, and 10 bases separated the two germline ends. The CDR3 loop is CASSELAGYTDTQYF. As DNA, the CDR3 is TGTGCCAGCAGTGAATTGGCAGGCTACACAGATACGCAGTATTTT.

This clonotype has ten or more counts. The chain's CDR3 is CASSGRRTDTQYF. The CDR3 DNA follows: TGTGCCAGCAGCGGCCGGAGGACAGATACGCAGTATTTT. The rearrangement links TRBV11-2 to TRBJ2-3; D may be TRBD2 (5 bases). The CDR3 loop spans 13 amino acids. The V end was cut by 5 bases, the J end by 3 bases, with 9 bases between. CDR1 is SGHAT, CDR2 FQNNGV, per germline.

A few counts support this clonotype. The V and J genes are TRBV5-5 and TRBJ2-3; D not certain. The V gene's germline CDR1 is SGHKS and CDR2 YYEKEE (reference sequence). Trimming pared 7 bases from V and 8 bases from J, leaving 14 bases between. This CDR3 is 12 amino acids long. CDR3 DNA: TGTGCCAGCGGCCTGTTAGACGGTACGCAGTATTTT. Its protein is CASGLLDGTQYF.

This clonotype was counted between two and nine times. The chain recombines TRBV5-1 with TRBJ2-1, with D uncertain. The germline CDR1 and CDR2 sequences are SGHRS and YFSETQ. The CDR3 is 17 amino acids. The V and J ends lost 3 bases and 0 bases respectively, with 16 bases between them. This chain's CDR3 is CASSSEKRLSSYNEQFF. The CDR3 DNA follows: TGCGCCAGCAGCTCGGAAAAAAGACTGAGCTCCTACAATGAGCAGTTCTTC.

Only a few counts were recorded for this clonotype. The chain carries TRBV18 and TRBJ1-4; D may be TRBD1 (6 bases). With 3 bases removed from V and 3 bases from J, the gap between germline ends came to 11 bases. The germline CDR1 and CDR2 sequences are KGHSH and LQKENI. The CDR3 consists of 15 residues. The CDR3 nucleotides read TGTGCCAGCTCACCCCAGGGGCCATCTAATGAAAAACTGTTTTTT. Translated: CASSPQGPSNEKLFF.

This clonotype was detected only a few times. The chain has TRBV5-1 and TRBJ1-2; D might be TRBD1 (5 bases). Trimming removed 4 bases from V and 8 bases from J, with 15 bases in between. The CDR3 has 13 amino acids. Germline CDR1 is SGHRS and CDR2 is YFSETQ. The CDR3 reads CASSNPQGGGYTF. The CDR3 nucleotides are TGCGCCAGCAGCAACCCCCAGGGAGGAGGCTACACCTTC.

This clonotype appeared a few times. The chain joins TRBV5-6 to TRBJ1-5; a possible D gene is TRBD1 (5 bases). The CDR3 contains 17 residues. The germline CDR1 and CDR2 sequences are SGHDT and YYEEEE. V lost 4 bases, J lost 4 bases, and 21 bases lay in between. The chain's CDR3 is CASSTWGEPTRNQPQHF. The CDR3 DNA is TGTGCCAGCAGCACCTGGGGCGAACCCACTCGAAATCAGCCCCAGCATTTT.